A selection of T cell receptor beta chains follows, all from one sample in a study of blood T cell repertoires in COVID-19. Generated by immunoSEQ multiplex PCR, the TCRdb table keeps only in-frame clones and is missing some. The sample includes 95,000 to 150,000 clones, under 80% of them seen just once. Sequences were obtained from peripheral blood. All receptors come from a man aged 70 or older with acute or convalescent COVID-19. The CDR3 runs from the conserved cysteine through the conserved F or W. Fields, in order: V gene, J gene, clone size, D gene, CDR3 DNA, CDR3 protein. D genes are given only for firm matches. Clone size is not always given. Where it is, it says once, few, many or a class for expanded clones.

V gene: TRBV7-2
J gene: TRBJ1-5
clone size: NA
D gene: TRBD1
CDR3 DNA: TGTGCCAGCAGCCAGGGGGCCGCGTACAATCAGCCCCAGCATTTT
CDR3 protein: CASSQGAAYNQPQHF

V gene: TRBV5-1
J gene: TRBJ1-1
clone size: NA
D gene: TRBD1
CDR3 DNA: TGCGCCAGCAGCGCACAGGGGGCGGTGAACACTGAAGCTTTCTTT
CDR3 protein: CASSAQGAVNTEAFF

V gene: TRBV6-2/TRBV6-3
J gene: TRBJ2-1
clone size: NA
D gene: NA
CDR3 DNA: TGTGCCAGCAGTTCCTATGGCGGGCTGGGTGAGCAGTTCTTC
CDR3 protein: CASSSYGGLGEQFF

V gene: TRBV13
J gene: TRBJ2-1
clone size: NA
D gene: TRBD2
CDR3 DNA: TGTGCCAGCAGCTTACGCCCCCTGGGCGGGGGGGCGAACGAGCAGTTCTTC
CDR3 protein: CASSLRPLGGGANEQFF

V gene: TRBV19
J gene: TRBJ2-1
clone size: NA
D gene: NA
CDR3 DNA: TGTGCCAGTAGTATAATGCCAGGGTCCTACAATGAGCAGTTCTTC
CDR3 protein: CASSIMPGSYNEQFF

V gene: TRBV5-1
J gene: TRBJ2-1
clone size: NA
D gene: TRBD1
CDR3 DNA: TGCGCCAGCAGCTTGGCGGACAGGGCTGCGTACAATGAGCAGTTCTTC
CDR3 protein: CASSLADRAAYNEQFF

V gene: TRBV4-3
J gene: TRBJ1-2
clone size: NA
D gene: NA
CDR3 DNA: TGCGCCAGCAGCCAACTCACAGGGACGACACGATCGGGCTACACCTTC
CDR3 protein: CASSQLTGTTRSGYTF

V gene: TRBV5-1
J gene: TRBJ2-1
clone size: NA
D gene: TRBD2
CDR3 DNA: TGCGCCAGCAGTAGGGGCCGCGGGGGGTACAATGAGCAGTTCTTC
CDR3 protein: CASSRGRGGYNEQFF

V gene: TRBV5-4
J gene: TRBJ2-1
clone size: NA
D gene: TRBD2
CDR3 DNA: TGTGCCAGCAGCTTCGCTACTAGCGGGGCCATCGGGAACAATGAGCAGTTCTTC
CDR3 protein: CASSFATSGAIGNNEQFF

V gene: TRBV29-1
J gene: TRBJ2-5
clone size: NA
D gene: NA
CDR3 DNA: TGCAGCGTCGCAGAAGAGACCCAGTACTTC
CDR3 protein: CSVAEETQYF

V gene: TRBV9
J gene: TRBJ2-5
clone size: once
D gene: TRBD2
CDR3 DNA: TGTGCCAGCAGCCCCCGACTAGCGGGGGGTATGACCCAGTACTTC
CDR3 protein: CASSPRLAGGMTQYF

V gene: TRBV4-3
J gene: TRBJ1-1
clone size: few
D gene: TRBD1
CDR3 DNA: TGCGCCAGCAGCCACGGACAGGGGGAAGCTTTCTTT
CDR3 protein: CASSHGQGEAFF

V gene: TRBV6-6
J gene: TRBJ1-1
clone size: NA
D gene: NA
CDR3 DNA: TGTGCCAGCAGTTACCCCCCCGACACTGAAGCTTTCTTT
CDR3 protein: CASSYPPDTEAFF

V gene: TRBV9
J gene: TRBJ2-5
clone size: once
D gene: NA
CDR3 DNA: TGTGCCAGCAGCAGGGGGGGAGGGTTCCAAGAGACCCAGTACTTC
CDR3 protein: CASSRGGGFQETQYF

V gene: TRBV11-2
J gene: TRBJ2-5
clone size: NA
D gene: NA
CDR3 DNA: TGTGCCAGCAGCTTAGGGGACATGATCCAAGAGACCCAGTACTTC
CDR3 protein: CASSLGDMIQETQYF

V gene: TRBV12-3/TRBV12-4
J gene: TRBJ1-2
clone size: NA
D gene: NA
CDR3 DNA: TGTGCCAGCAGTTTTTGGCAGGGCGTTGGCTACACCTTC
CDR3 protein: CASSFWQGVGYTF

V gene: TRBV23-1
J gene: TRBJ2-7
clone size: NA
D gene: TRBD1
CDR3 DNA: TGCGCCAGCAGTCAACCGGACAGGGTAAACGAGCAGTACTTC
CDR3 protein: CASSQPDRVNEQYF

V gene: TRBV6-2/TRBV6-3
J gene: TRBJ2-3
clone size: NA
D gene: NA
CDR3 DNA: TGTGCCAGCAGTTACCCGCCAGGGGACACAGATACGCAGTATTTT
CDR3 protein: CASSYPPGDTDTQYF

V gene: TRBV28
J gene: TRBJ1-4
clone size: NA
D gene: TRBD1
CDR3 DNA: TGTGCCAGCACCTCCCACGACAGGGCTAGTAATTACCATGAAAAACTGTTTTTT
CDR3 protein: CASTSHDRASNYHEKLFF

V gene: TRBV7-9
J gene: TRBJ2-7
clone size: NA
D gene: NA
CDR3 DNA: TGTGCCAGCAGCTTGGGCGAACCCTACGAGCAGTACTTC
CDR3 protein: CASSLGEPYEQYF

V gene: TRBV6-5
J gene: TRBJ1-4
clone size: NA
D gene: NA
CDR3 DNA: TGTGCCAGCAGTATGGACAGAGGGGAAAAACTGTTTTTT
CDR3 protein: CASSMDRGEKLFF

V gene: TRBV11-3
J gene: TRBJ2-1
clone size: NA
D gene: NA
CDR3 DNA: TGTGCCTCCCAAGGGGGGGGACCCTACAATGAGCAGTTCTTC
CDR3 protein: CASQGGGPYNEQFF

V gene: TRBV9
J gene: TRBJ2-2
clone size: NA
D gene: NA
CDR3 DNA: TGTGCCAGCAGCGTAGAAGCTCAGGGAACGGCCGGGGAGCTGTTTTTT
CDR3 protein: CASSVEAQGTAGELFF

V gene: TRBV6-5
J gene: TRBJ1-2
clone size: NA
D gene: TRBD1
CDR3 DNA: TGTGCCAGCAGTTTGGACAGGACTTATGGCTACACCTTC
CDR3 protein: CASSLDRTYGYTF

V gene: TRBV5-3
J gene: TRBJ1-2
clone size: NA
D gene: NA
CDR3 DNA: TGTGCCAGAAGCTTGGAATCGAACACTAACTATGGCTACACCTTC
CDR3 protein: CARSLESNTNYGYTF

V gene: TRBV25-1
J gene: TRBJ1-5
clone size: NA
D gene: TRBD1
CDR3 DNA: TGTGCCAGCAGTGAGTCCCCCAACAGGGGCCCGAATCAGCCCCAGCATTTT
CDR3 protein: CASSESPNRGPNQPQHF

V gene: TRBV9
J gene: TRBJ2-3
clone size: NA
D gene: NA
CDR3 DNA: TGTGCCAGCAGCGGCATCAGGGTCCCTAACCCAGATACGCAGTATTTT
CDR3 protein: CASSGIRVPNPDTQYF

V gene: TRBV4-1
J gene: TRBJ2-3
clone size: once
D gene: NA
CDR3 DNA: TGCGCCAGCAGCCAAGATGGTGCAGGGCGGTCCGATACGCAGTATTTT
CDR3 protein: CASSQDGAGRSDTQYF

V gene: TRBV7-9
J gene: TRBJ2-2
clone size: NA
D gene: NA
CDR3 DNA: TGTGCCAGCAGCTTAGTAGGGGGGGTCGCCGGGGAGCTGTTTTTT
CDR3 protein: CASSLVGGVAGELFF

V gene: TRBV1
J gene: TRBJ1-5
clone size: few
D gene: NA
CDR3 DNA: TGCACCAGCAGCCAAGATGGTAGATGTCAGGGGGACCGCAATCAGCCCCAGCATTTT
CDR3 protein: CTSSQDGRCQGDRNQPQHF